The entry below gives a single T cell receptor beta chain sequence along with its context. No antigen is known for it. This record comes from a study of cytomegalovirus exposure and HLA in healthy donors. Study context: An early release of data contained approximately 80 million unique TCRs, which came from HLA-typed donors. Among over 350 genotyped donors, about 83% fell in the Caucasian-associated ancestry cluster. Points from the study as a whole: Investigators reported under 200 TCR beta chains as tied to cytomegalovirus.

Germline CDR1 LGHNA, CDR2 YSLEER. J lost 6 bases, V lost 4 bases, and 1 base had no gene match. This CDR3 is built from 14 residues. The PCR used 60 Vbeta and 13 Jbeta primers. The assay was immunoSEQ multiplex PCR, and TCRdb's table has in-frame clones only and misses some. The table records under 70,000 clones, around 79% of them present only once. Sequencing was done on a sample of PBMCs. The clonotype comes from a female donor in good health and CMV-seronegative. The V call is TRBV4-3, the J call TRBJ1-6; 9 bases fit TRBD1. In DNA form, the CDR3 reads TGCGCCAGCAGCCTGGGACAGGGTAATTCACCCCTCCACTTT. It translates to CASSLGQGNSPLHF.